The 28 T cell receptor beta chains listed next were all sequenced from one sample in a study of blood T cell repertoires in COVID-19. This table comes from immunoSEQ multiplex PCR, and its TCRdb copy is limited to in-frame clones, with some not included. The sample consists of tens of thousands of clones, around 79% of them appearing once. Specimen: peripheral blood. The receptor set was obtained from a man aged 55 to 70 with active or convalescent COVID-19.

This chain joins TRBV18 and TRBJ2-6; 10 bases map to TRBD1. Germline loops: CDR1 KGHSH, CDR2 LQKENI. The V gene end was trimmed by 2 bases and the J gene end by 0 bases; junction bases not matched to a gene: 1. The CDR3 is made up of 17 amino acids. CDR3 nucleotide sequence: TGTGCCAGCTCACCAGGGACAGGGGACTCTGGGGCCAACGTCCTGACTTTC. It specifies CASSPGTGDSGANVLTF.

The genes are TRBV3-1 (or the pseudogene TRBV3-2) and TRBJ1-5; D is possibly TRBD1 (5 bases). The CDR3 length is 13 residues. Between the trimmed V and J ends, which lost 3 bases and 11 bases, there was a span of 14 bases. CDR1 and CDR2 (germline): LGHDT, YNNKEL (reference sequence). The CDR3 loop is CASSQDPTGAQHF. CDR3 in DNA: TGTGCCAGCAGCCAGGACCCCACGGGGGCCCAGCATTTT.

The V and J genes are TRBV27 and TRBJ2-7, with 11 bases lining up with TRBD1. Germline loops: CDR1 MNHEY, CDR2 SMNVEV (reference sequence). J was trimmed by 7 bases and V by 3 bases; bases with no gene match: 8. This CDR3 is 15 amino acids long. DNA of the CDR3: TGTGCCAGCAGTTTGGGGGGACAGGGGGGAGGGGAGCAGTACTTC. It codes for CASSLGGQGGGEQYF.

The chain carries TRBV29-1 and TRBJ1-2; TRBD1 agrees at 7 bases. Germline CDR1 is SQVTM and CDR2 is ANQGSEA. The CDR3 covers 16 residues. J was trimmed by 8 bases and V by 3 bases; bases with no gene match: 18. The CDR3 spells CSVEGLTGRTSTGYTF. CDR3 nucleotides: TGCAGCGTTGAGGGGTTGACAGGGCGCACAAGCACGGGCTACACCTTC.

The J gene is TRBJ2-5, the V gene TRBV9; 10 positions agree with TRBD2. From germline, CDR1 is SGDLS and CDR2 YYNGEE. Trimming at V came to 0 bases and at J to 4 bases, leaving 9 bases not matched to a gene. The CDR3 is 17 amino acids. The CDR3 sequence: CASSVGHLAGVGETQYF. CDR3 nucleotide sequence: TGTGCCAGCAGCGTAGGGCACCTAGCGGGGGTGGGAGAGACCCAGTACTTC.

Comment on this clone: This sample also contains other DNA sequences that code for the same CDR3. The V and J genes are TRBV5-6 and TRBJ1-1; D is unresolved. The CDR3 totals 12 residues. From germline, CDR1 is SGHDT and CDR2 YYEEEE. V was shortened by 0 bases and J by 3 bases, with 3 bases between the two germline ends. For the CDR3, the DNA is TGTGCCAGCAGCTTGGTCTACACTGAAGCTTTCTTT. It codes for CASSLVYTEAFF.

The V gene is TRBV10-2, the J gene TRBJ2-3; TRBD2 aligns across 14 bases. CDR1 is WSHSY, CDR2 SAAADI, per germline. Trimming cost V 6 bases and J 6 bases; bases outside gene matches: 8. This CDR3 spans 16 amino acids. CDR3: CASREGLAGGSDTQYF. CDR3 DNA sequence: TGCGCCAGCAGGGAAGGACTAGCGGGGGGTTCGGATACGCAGTATTTT.

The chain has TRBV4-2 and TRBJ2-7; TRBD2 matches at 9 bases. CDR3 length: 15 amino acids. With 3 bases clipped from V and 4 bases from J, the junction kept 7 bases outside the gene matches. Germline V CDR1 and CDR2: LGHNA, YNFKEQ. The CDR3 loop reads CASSHPAGGTYEQYF. The DNA for the CDR3 is TGTGCCAGCAGCCATCCAGCGGGGGGCACATACGAGCAGTACTTC.

The V call is TRBV27, the J call TRBJ2-5, with D possibly being TRBD1 (5 bases). V dropped 2 bases and J dropped 3 bases, with 7 bases sitting between them. CDR1 is MNHEY, CDR2 SMNVEV, per germline (reference sequence). The CDR3 spans 13 residues. CDR3 in DNA: TGTGCCAGCAGTTTAGTCAGGGAAGAGACCCAGTACTTC. This sequence encodes CASSLVREETQYF.

This clone showed up many times. This sequence joins TRBV15 and TRBJ1-5, with D tentatively TRBD1 (5 bases). Germline lookup yields CDR1 LNHNV and CDR2 YYDKDF (reference sequence). The CDR3 extends over 16 amino acids. The germline V and J ends were trimmed by 6 bases and 1 base, with 16 bases remaining between them. DNA of the CDR3: TGTGCCACCAGAGGGCTCGACAGTTCGAGCAATCAGCCCCAGCATTTT. Protein product: CATRGLDSSSNQPQHF.

CDR3 loop: CASSLSGAGELFF. The CDR3 bases are TGTGCCAGCAGTTTGAGCGGGGCCGGGGAGCTGTTTTTT. This chain joins TRBV28 and TRBJ2-2; 7 bases fit TRBD2. CDR1 is MDHEN and CDR2 is SYDVKM in the germline V gene. V shed 3 bases, J shed 6 bases, and the junction held 1 base outside the gene matches. CDR3 length: 13 residues. Looking up the rest from reference TRBV28 and TRBJ2-2 gives the full variable domain: DVKVTQSSRYLVKRTGEKVFLECVQDMDHENMFWYRQDPGLGLRLIYFSYDVKMKEKGDIPEGYSVSREKKERFSLILESASTNQTSMYLCASSLSGAGELFFGEGSRLTVL.

The chain uses TRBV28 and TRBJ2-3; D may be TRBD2 (7 bases). CDR1 is MDHEN, CDR2 SYDVKM, per germline. The CDR3 is 15 amino acids. Trimming removed 1 base at V and 6 bases at J, with 14 bases between. The DNA of the CDR3 is TGTGCCAGCAGTTTATCGGGGGGCGCAGGGGATACGCAGTATTTT. As protein: CASSLSGGAGDTQYF.

The gene calls are TRBV11-3 and TRBJ1-2; no reliable D call. From germline, CDR1 is SGHNT and CDR2 YENEEA. V lost 4 bases and J 4 bases, leaving 7 bases between the germline ends. The CDR3 is made up of 12 amino acids. This CDR3 is CASSSRSYGYTF. DNA of the CDR3: TGTGCCAGCAGCTCACGGAGCTATGGCTACACCTTC.

The chain recombines TRBV7-3 with TRBJ1-1, with D possibly being TRBD1 (6 bases). The germline V gene encodes CDR1 SGHTA and CDR2 FQGTGA. Trimming took off 1 base at V and 5 bases at J, with 17 bases between the two ends. This CDR3 spans 16 amino acids. The CDR3 sequence: CASSLNPQGLGTEAFF. CDR3 nucleotide sequence: TGTGCCAGCAGCTTAAACCCGCAGGGGTTGGGGACTGAAGCTTTCTTT.

This chain uses TRBV5-6 with TRBJ2-5, with unresolved D. Deletions cut 0 bases from V and 4 bases from J, with 22 bases between. Germline CDR1 reads SGHDT; CDR2 reads YYEEEE. The CDR3 has 18 amino acids. The CDR3 nucleotides are TGTGCCAGCAGCTTGGGCGAGGTGGTGAGTAGACCCAGAGAGACCCAGTACTTC. Amino acid sequence: CASSLGEVVSRPRETQYF.

This clone was observed a few times. The V gene is TRBV4-1, the J gene TRBJ2-4; 7 positions agree with TRBD1. Germline lookup yields CDR1 MGHRA and CDR2 YSYEKL. The CDR3 contains 17 residues. With 4 bases clipped from V and 7 bases from J, the junction kept 16 bases outside the gene matches. Here the CDR3 reads CASSPTPTGSARNIQYF. Written as DNA, the CDR3 is TGCGCCAGCAGCCCCACCCCGACAGGGTCGGCCAGGAACATTCAGTACTTC.

This clone turned up a few times. V is TRBV7-3 and J is TRBJ1-1; TRBD1 might be the D (6 bases). Trimming left V 4 bases short and J 4 bases short, with 13 bases between. Germline V gives CDR1 SGHTA, CDR2 FQGTGA. The CDR3 is 14 amino acids. CDR3 nucleotide sequence: TGTGCCAGCAGCTCCGGGGGAGGGGGCACTGAAGCTTTCTTT. Amino acids: CASSSGGGGTEAFF.

V is TRBV25-1 and J is TRBJ2-5; 9 bases match TRBD1. V was pared by 6 bases and J by 5 bases, with 13 bases of the junction left unmatched. CDR3 length: 16 residues. The germline V gene has CDR1 MGHDK and CDR2 SYGVNS. CDR3 sequence: CASSPPLGTGMETQYF. Here the CDR3 DNA reads TGTGCCAGCAGCCCTCCCCTGGGGACAGGGATGGAGACCCAGTACTTC.

J is TRBJ2-1 and V is TRBV3-1 (or the pseudogene TRBV3-2); possible D gene TRBD2, 5 bases. V was pared by 1 base and J by 9 bases, with 7 bases between. This CDR3 has 12 amino acids. CDR1 is LGHDT and CDR2 is YNNKEL in the germline V gene (reference sequence). CDR3 nucleotides: TGTGCCAGCAGCCAAGTGGCGGGTGAGCAGTTCTTC. This codes for CASSQVAGEQFF.

The chain has TRBV20-1 and TRBJ1-2, with 7 nucleotides matching TRBD1. Germline V lookup: CDR1 DFQATT, CDR2 SNEGSKA (reference sequence). The CDR3 contains 11 residues. Losses at the gene ends were 5 bases for V and 7 bases for J; bases not matched to a gene: 4. The CDR3, as DNA: TGCAGTGCTGCAGGGGGTCTTGGCTACACCTTC. Residues: CSAAGGLGYTF.

The chain has TRBV2 and TRBJ2-7, with 8 bases lining up with TRBD1. Germline V lookup: CDR1 SNHLY, CDR2 FYNNEI. This CDR3 region has 15 residues. Losses at the gene ends were 4 bases for V and 0 bases for J; bases not matched to a gene: 5. In DNA, the CDR3 is TGTGCCAGCAGTGTGGGACAGGTCCACTCCTACGAGCAGTACTTC. It yields the protein CASSVGQVHSYEQYF. Combining the CDR3 with reference TRBV2 and TRBJ2-7 gives the whole variable domain EPEVTQTPSHQVTQMGQEVILRCVPISNHLYFYWYRQILGQKVEFLVSFYNNEISEKSEIFDDQFSVERPDGSNFTLKIRSTKLEDSAMYFCASSVGQVHSYEQYFGPGTRLTVT.

The CDR3 DNA sequence: TGCGCCAGCAGCCAGCGACAGGGGTTCCACGAGCAGTACTTC. Its translation: CASSQRQGFHEQYF. The chain couples TRBV4-1 to TRBJ2-7; TRBD1 aligns across 8 bases. Germline CDR1 and CDR2: MGHRA and YSYEKL. There are 14 residues in the CDR3. The junction had 6 bases not matched to a gene; V was cut back by 3 bases and J by 5 bases.

The chain employs TRBV28 and TRBJ2-7; D is perhaps TRBD1 (6 bases). Germline CDR1 is MDHEN and CDR2 is SYDVKM. The V and J ends lost 6 bases and 1 base respectively, with 13 bases between them. The CDR3 is 14 residues long. As DNA, the CDR3 is TGTGCCAGCAGGACAGGTCCGCAATCCTACGAGCAGTACTTC. This gives the protein CASRTGPQSYEQYF.

This clone appeared a single time. The V gene is TRBV5-1, the J gene TRBJ1-1; D is undetermined. The length of the CDR3 is 13 residues. Looked up from germline, CDR1 is SGHRS and CDR2 is YFSETQ. V was clipped by 0 bases and J by 4 bases, with 7 bases between them. CDR3 DNA: TGCGCCAGCAGCTTGGATTTCGGCACTGAAGCTTTCTTT. Its translation is CASSLDFGTEAFF. Full variable domain (rest looked up from reference TRBV5-1 and TRBJ1-1): KAGVTQTPRYLIKTRGQQVTLSCSPISGHRSVSWYQQTPGQGLQFLFEYFSETQRNKGNFPGRFSGRQFSNSRSEMNVSTLELGDSALYLCASSLDFGTEAFFGQGTRLTVV.

Many counts were recorded for this clone. This sequence joins TRBV7-9 and TRBJ2-3; possibly TRBD1 for D (6 bases). The germline V and J ends were trimmed by 2 bases and 1 base, with 10 bases remaining between them. The CDR3 runs to 15 residues. Germline V CDR1 and CDR2: SEHNR, FQNEAQ (reference sequence). For the CDR3, the DNA is TGTGCCAGCAGCTTAACCAACAGGGGCACAGATACGCAGTATTTT. Amino acid sequence: CASSLTNRGTDTQYF.

The rearrangement joins TRBV24-1 to TRBJ2-3; no clear D gene. The V gene's germline CDR1 is KGHDR and CDR2 SFDVKD. Deletions cut 7 bases from V and 6 bases from J, with 22 bases between. This CDR3 has 16 residues. This chain's CDR3 is CATSAEDTSDTDTQYF. The CDR3 nucleotides read TGTGCCACCAGCGCCGAAGACACCTCCGACACTGATACGCAGTATTTT.

The gene calls are TRBV5-1 and TRBJ2-3; D uncertain. Germline V lookup: CDR1 SGHRS, CDR2 YFSETQ. This CDR3 spans 14 amino acids. The V end lost 0 bases, the J end lost 14 bases, and 19 bases lay between the germline ends. The CDR3 here is CASSLAELPVIPYF. The CDR3 DNA follows: TGCGCCAGCAGCTTGGCCGAACTCCCGGTTATTCCGTATTTT.

The sample holds one count of this clone. V and J are TRBV28 and TRBJ1-5; maybe TRBD1 (6 bases). Per the germline V gene, CDR1 is MDHEN and CDR2 is SYDVKM. CDR3 length: 14 residues. Trimming took 5 bases from V and 5 from J, leaving 13 bases between them. Here the CDR3 DNA reads TGTGCCAGCAGTATACACAGGGTTGATCAGCCCCAGCATTTT. Protein: CASSIHRVDQPQHF.